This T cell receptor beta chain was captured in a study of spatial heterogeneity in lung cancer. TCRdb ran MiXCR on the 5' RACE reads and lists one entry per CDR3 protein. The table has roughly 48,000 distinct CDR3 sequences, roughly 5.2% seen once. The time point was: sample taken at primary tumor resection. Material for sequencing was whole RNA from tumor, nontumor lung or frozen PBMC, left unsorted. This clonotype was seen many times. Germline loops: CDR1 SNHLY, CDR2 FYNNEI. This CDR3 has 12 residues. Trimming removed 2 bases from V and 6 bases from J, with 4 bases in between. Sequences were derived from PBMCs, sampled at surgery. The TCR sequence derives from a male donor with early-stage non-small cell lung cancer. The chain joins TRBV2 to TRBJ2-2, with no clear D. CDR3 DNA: TGTGCCAGCAGTGAAAACGCCGGGGAGCTGTTTTTT. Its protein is CASSENAGELFF.